This T cell receptor beta chain was profiled in a study of blood T cell repertoires in COVID-19. Comments on this clone: Other nucleotide sequences from this sample produce the same CDR3.

Authors' data handling: The authors estimated nucleated cell counts from reference gene primer amplification. Clones were read by immunoSEQ multiplex PCR, and TCRdb kept only the in-frame ones, dropping some. V and J calls and clone size are given by that table; D and trimming were obtained from the DNA. The sample lists about 190,000 clones, nearly 85% occurring once. The V gene lost 9 bases and the J gene lost 0 bases, with 21 bases spanning the gap. Germline loops: CDR1 SEHNR, CDR2 FQNEAQ (reference sequence). The CDR3 is made up of 17 amino acids. The receptor's source is a woman in her twenties or thirties with acute or convalescent COVID-19. The source material was peripheral blood. The rearrangement uses TRBV7-9 and TRBJ2-1; a possible D gene is TRBD1 (6 bases). The CDR3 spells CASRPDLRGSSYNEQFF. The CDR3, as DNA: TGTGCCAGTAGACCGGACCTCAGGGGTAGCTCCTACAATGAGCAGTTCTTC.